This entry features one TCR beta chain sequence. Losses at the gene ends were 4 bases for V and 8 bases for J; bases not matched to a gene: 7. The CDR3 covers 15 residues. Germline values: CDR1 SGHRS, CDR2 YFSETQ. This entry is derived from a study of blood T cell repertoires in COVID-19. Study as a whole: T cells, B-cell-depleted T cells, or PBMCs supplied cDNA or gDNA.

Sequenced by immunoSEQ multiplex PCR; TCRdb stores in-frame clones only, minus some. Here the sample spans some 250,000 clones, around 83% being singletons. The TCR originated in a woman aged 18-29 years with acute or convalescent COVID-19. The chain is built from TRBV5-1 and TRBJ1-6; 9 nucleotides line up with TRBD1. Specimen: peripheral blood. CDR3 region: CASSGGQGMDSPLHF. The CDR3 DNA is TGCGCCAGCAGCGGAGGACAGGGGATGGATTCACCCCTCCACTTT.